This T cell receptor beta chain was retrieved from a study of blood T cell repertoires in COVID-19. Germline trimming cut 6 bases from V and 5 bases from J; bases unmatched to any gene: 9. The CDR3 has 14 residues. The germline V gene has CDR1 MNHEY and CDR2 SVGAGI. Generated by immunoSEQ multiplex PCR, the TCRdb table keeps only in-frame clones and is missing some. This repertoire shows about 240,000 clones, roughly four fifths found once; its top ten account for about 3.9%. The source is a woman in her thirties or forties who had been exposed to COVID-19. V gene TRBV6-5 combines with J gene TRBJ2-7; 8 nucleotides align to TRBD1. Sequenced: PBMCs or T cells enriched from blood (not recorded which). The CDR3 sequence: CASRLQGALDEQYF. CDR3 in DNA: TGTGCCAGCAGGCTGCAGGGGGCGCTTGACGAGCAGTACTTC.